This TCR beta chain was recovered during a study of CD8 T cells in ankylosing spondylitis. Points from the study as a whole: Reports say disease-linked clones showed up significantly more in matched ankylosing spondylitis synovial fluid. Typical of ankylosing spondylitis blood, it appeared, was a TCR beta motif of eight highly homologous variants. There were earlier reports of some motif variants in reactive arthritis synovial fluid and blood. CD8+ by phenotype, disease-linked clones were relatively rare in peripheral blood.

The germline V gene encodes CDR1 KGHSH and CDR2 LQKENI. Trimming took 0 bases from V and 5 from J, leaving 8 bases between them. The CDR3 totals 15 residues. This clonotype was counted a few times. Its antigen is still unknown. 5'-RACE, quantitative and with molecular barcodes, yielded the TCR beta libraries. TCRdb redid the calling of the 5' RACE reads with MiXCR, one entry per CDR3 protein. The sample carries roughly 450,000 distinct CDR3 sequences, 26% recorded once. The chain has TRBV18 and TRBJ1-6; D unresolved. The clonotype comes from a male donor with ankylosing spondylitis. The sample taken for sequencing was blood, either unsorted or a sorted T cell fraction (not recorded which). This CDR3 reads CASSPPSRNNSPLHF. DNA for the CDR3: TGTGCCAGCTCACCACCGAGCAGGAATAATTCACCCCTCCACTTT.